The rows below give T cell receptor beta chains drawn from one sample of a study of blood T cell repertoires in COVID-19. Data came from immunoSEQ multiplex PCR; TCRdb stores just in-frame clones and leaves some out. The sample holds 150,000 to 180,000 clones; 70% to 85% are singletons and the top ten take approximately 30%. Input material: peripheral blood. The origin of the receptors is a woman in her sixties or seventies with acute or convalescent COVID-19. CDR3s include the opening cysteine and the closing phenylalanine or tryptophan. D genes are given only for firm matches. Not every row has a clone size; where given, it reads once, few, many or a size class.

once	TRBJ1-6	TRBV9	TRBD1	CASSVGGTGGGSPLHF	TGTGCCAGCAGCGTAGGCGGGACAGGGGGCGGTTCACCCCTCCACTTT
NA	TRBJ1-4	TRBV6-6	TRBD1	CASRRGQGGEKLFF	TGTGCCAGCAGACGCGGACAGGGGGGAGAAAAACTGTTTTTT
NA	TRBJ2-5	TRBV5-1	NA	CASSLMGSGGETQYF	TGCGCCAGCAGCTTAATGGGCTCCGGAGGGGAGACCCAGTACTTC
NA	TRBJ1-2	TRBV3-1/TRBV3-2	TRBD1	CASSLRTGEGYTF	TGTGCCAGCAGCCTCAGGACAGGGGAGGGCTACACCTTC
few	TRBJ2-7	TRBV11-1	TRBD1	CASSLRSGGPYEQYF	TGTGCCAGCAGCTTAAGATCAGGGGGCCCGTACGAGCAGTACTTC
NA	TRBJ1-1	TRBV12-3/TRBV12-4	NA	CASSFFGTEAFF	TGTGCCAGCAGTTTTTTCGGGACTGAAGCTTTCTTT
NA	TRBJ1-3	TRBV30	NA	CAWAGGAGYTIYF	TGTGCCTGGGCGGGGGGCGCAGGCTACACCATATATTTT
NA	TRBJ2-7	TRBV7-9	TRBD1	CASSLASDRGNYEQYF	TGTGCCAGCAGCTTAGCCTCCGACAGGGGAAACTACGAGCAGTACTTC
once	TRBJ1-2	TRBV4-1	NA	CASSQLQSNYGYTF	TGCGCCAGCAGCCAACTACAGAGTAACTATGGCTACACCTTC
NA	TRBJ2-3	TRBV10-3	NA	CAIGWGDLTDTQYF	TGTGCCATCGGATGGGGGGATCTCACAGATACGCAGTATTTT
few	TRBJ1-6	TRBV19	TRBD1	CATGTGIYNSPLHF	TGTGCCACGGGGACAGGAATCTATAATTCACCCCTCCACTTT
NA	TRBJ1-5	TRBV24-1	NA	CATSAKAGANQPQHF	TGTGCCACCAGTGCCAAAGCAGGGGCGAATCAGCCCCAGCATTTT
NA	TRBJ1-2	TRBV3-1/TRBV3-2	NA	CASSLHGSYGYTF	TGTGCCAGCAGCCTCCACGGGTCCTATGGCTACACCTTC
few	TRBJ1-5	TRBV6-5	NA	CATTGGDSNQPQHF	TGTGCCACCACCGGCGGGGATAGCAATCAGCCCCAGCATTTT
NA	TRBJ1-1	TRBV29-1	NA	CSVEGVAEEAFF	TGCAGCGTTGAAGGTGTCGCGGAGGAAGCTTTCTTT
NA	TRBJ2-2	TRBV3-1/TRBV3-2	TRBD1	CASSRTGMVGELFF	TGTGCCAGCAGCCGGACAGGGATGGTCGGGGAGCTGTTTTTT
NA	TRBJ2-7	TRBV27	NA	CASREQNLYEQYF	TGTGCCAGCAGGGAACAGAACCTCTACGAGCAGTACTTC
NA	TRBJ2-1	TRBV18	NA	CASSPRGIFGHEQFF	TGTGCCAGCTCACCAAGGGGTATCTTCGGGCATGAGCAGTTCTTC
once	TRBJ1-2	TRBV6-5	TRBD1	CASRGTAMIGYTF	TGTGCCAGCAGAGGGACAGCCATGATTGGCTACACCTTC
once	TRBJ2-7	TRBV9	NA	CASSGGSDEQYF	TGTGCCAGCAGCGGAGGGAGTGACGAGCAGTACTTC
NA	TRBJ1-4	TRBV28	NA	CASRGPATNEKLFF	TGTGCCAGCAGAGGCCCAGCGACTAATGAAAAACTGTTTTTT
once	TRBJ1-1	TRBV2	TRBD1	CASTIQGGTEAFF	TGTGCCAGCACCATACAGGGGGGAACTGAAGCTTTCTTT
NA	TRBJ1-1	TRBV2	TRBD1	CATAGQVNTEAFF	TGTGCCACAGCGGGACAGGTAAACACTGAAGCTTTCTTT
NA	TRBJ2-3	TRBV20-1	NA	CSAIHGTQYF	TGCAGTGCTATCCACGGGACGCAGTATTTT
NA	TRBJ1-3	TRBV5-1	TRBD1	CASSRRQGAGNTIYF	TGCGCCAGCAGCCGGAGACAGGGGGCTGGAAACACCATATATTTT
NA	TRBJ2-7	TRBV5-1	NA	CASSLAAGPSYEQYF	TGCGCCAGCAGCTTGGCCGCAGGGCCGTCCTACGAGCAGTACTTC
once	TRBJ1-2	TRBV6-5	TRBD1	CASSNYAQGNYGYTF	TGTGCCAGCAGTAACTACGCACAGGGGAACTATGGCTACACCTTC
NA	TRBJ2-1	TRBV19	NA	CASRGGSYNEQFF	TGTGCCAGTAGGGGAGGCTCCTACAATGAGCAGTTCTTC
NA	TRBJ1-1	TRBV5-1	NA	CASSLGAGVRTEAFF	TGCGCCAGCAGCTTGGGTGCGGGTGTTAGAACTGAAGCTTTCTTT
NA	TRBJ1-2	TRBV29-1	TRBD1	CSVGWGQQNGYTF	TGCAGCGTGGGGTGGGGACAGCAGAATGGCTACACCTTC
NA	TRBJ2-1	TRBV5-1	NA	CASAGDNSYNEQFF	TGCGCCAGCGCGGGGGACAACTCCTACAATGAGCAGTTCTTC
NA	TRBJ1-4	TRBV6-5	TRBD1	CASSRDRATNEKLFF	TGTGCCAGCAGTAGGGACAGGGCAACTAATGAAAAACTGTTTTTT
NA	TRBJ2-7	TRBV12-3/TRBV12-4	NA	CASEDGVSYEQYF	TGTGCCAGCGAAGACGGGGTCTCCTACGAGCAGTACTTC
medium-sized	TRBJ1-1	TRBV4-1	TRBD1	CASSQYRGFDTEAFF	TGCGCCAGCAGCCAATACAGGGGTTTCGACACTGAAGCTTTCTTT
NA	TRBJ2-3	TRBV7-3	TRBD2	CASSLFGLAGPDTQYF	TGTGCCAGCAGCTTATTCGGACTAGCGGGCCCAGATACGCAGTATTTT
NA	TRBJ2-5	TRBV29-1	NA	CSVHRRAGETQYF	TGCAGCGTGCACCGCAGGGCAGGGGAGACCCAGTACTTC
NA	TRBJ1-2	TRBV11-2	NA	CASSFLMYGYTF	TGTGCCAGCAGCTTCCTTATGTATGGCTACACCTTC
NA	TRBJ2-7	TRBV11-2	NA	CASSLTSFGRKVGEQYF	TGTGCCAGCAGCCTCACCAGTTTTGGCAGGAAGGTGGGCGAGCAGTACTTC
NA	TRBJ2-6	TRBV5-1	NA	CASSLDYSGANVLTF	TGCGCCAGCAGCTTGGACTACTCTGGGGCCAACGTCCTGACTTTC
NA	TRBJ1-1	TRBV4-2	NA	CASSQEQRAEAFF	TGTGCCAGCAGCCAAGAACAGAGGGCTGAAGCTTTCTTT
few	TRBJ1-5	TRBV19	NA	CASSLNWDTQNQPQHF	TGTGCCAGTAGTCTAAACTGGGACACGCAAAATCAGCCCCAGCATTTT
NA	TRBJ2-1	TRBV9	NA	CASSVKEYYNEQFF	TGTGCCAGCAGCGTAAAAGAGTACTACAATGAGCAGTTCTTC
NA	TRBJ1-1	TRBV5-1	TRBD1	CASSGTGLDTEAFF	TGCGCCAGCAGCGGGACAGGTTTGGACACTGAAGCTTTCTTT
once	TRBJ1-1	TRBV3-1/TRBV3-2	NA	CASSQDGATTEAFF	TGTGCCAGCAGCCAAGATGGGGCTACCACTGAAGCTTTCTTT